These T cell receptor beta chains were read from a single sample in a study of T cell responses to AZD1222 COVID-19 vaccine. Clones were read by immunoSEQ multiplex PCR, and TCRdb kept only the in-frame ones, dropping some. The repertoire has approximately 150,000 clones, around 92% of them found once; the top ten carry roughly 2%. Sequenced here: peripheral blood, sampled 28 days after the second AZD1222 dose. These TCRs come from an adult who received the AZD1222 COVID-19 vaccine. CDR3s include the opening cysteine and the closing phenylalanine or tryptophan. D genes are given only for firm matches. Some rows have no size entry. The others give once, few or many, or a class for an expanded clone.

j_call clone_size v_call d_call cdr3_nt cdr3_aa
TRBJ2-1 NA TRBV20-1 NA TGCAGTGCTAGAGGAGCCCAGGAGTTCTTC CSARGAQEFF
TRBJ1-5 NA TRBV19 NA TGTGCCAGTAGTATCGGGGAGGACCAGCCCCAGCATTTT CASSIGEDQPQHF
TRBJ2-3 NA TRBV29-1 TRBD2 TGCAGCGTTGAGGATTGGACTAGCGTCTCCACAGATACGCAGTATTTT CSVEDWTSVSTDTQYF
TRBJ1-6 NA TRBV6-4 NA TGTGCCAGCAGCATGACGGCAGGGAGTAATTCACCCCTCCACTTT CASSMTAGSNSPLHF
TRBJ1-2 NA TRBV4-1 TRBD1 TGCGCCAGCAGCCAAGATAGGGGGCTAGTCTATGGCTACACCTTC CASSQDRGLVYGYTF
TRBJ1-5 NA TRBV18 NA TGTGCCAGCTCACCGACAGGCCTGGGCAATCAGCCCCAGCATTTT CASSPTGLGNQPQHF
TRBJ2-2 NA TRBV6-6 NA TGTGCCAGCAGTTCCCCGTGGAGGAACACCGGGGAGCTGTTTTTT CASSSPWRNTGELFF
TRBJ1-2 NA TRBV11-2 NA TGTGCCAGCAGCTCCCCAGGGAGACGCTATGGCTACACCTTC CASSSPGRRYGYTF
TRBJ2-7 NA TRBV4-1 NA TGCGCCAGCAGCCAAGCATCCTCTGGGGAGCAGTACTTC CASSQASSGEQYF
TRBJ2-1 once TRBV7-2 NA TGTGCCAGCAGCTCCCAGGGCGGGATTAGGTATGAGCAGTTCTTC CASSSQGGIRYEQFF
TRBJ2-1 NA TRBV29-1 NA TGCAGCGTTGAAGGGGACTCGAGGAATGAGCAGTTCTTC CSVEGDSRNEQFF
TRBJ2-7 NA TRBV6-5 NA TGTGCCAGCAGACCCGGCCGGGGCGAGCAGTACTTC CASRPGRGEQYF
TRBJ1-4 NA TRBV3-1/TRBV3-2 TRBD1 TGTGCCAGCAGCCAAGTCGGACAGGTATATGAAAAACTGTTTTTT CASSQVGQVYEKLFF
TRBJ1-4 NA TRBV18 TRBD1 TGTGCCAGCTCATCCTACTCAGGGGGCAGGAATGAAAAACTGTTTTTT CASSSYSGGRNEKLFF
TRBJ2-1 once TRBV2 TRBD2 TGTGCCAGCTGGAGCGGGGGGTCGAAGGATAGCTCCTACAATGAGCAGTTCTTC CASWSGGSKDSSYNEQFF
TRBJ1-1 NA TRBV27 NA TGTGCCAGCAGTGAAAAACAGGGAAGGACTGAAGCTTTCTTT CASSEKQGRTEAFF
TRBJ1-4 NA TRBV5-1 TRBD1 TGCGCCAGCAGCTTGGCCCGGGACAGGAATGAAAAACTGTTTTTT CASSLARDRNEKLFF
TRBJ1-5 NA TRBV5-8 TRBD1 TGTGCCAGCAGCTTGTGGGGACAGGGAGATCAGCCCCAGCATTTT CASSLWGQGDQPQHF
TRBJ1-5 NA TRBV7-9 TRBD1 TGTGCCAGCAGGGCCGGACAGGCGGGGAATCAGCCCCAGCATTTT CASRAGQAGNQPQHF
TRBJ1-2 NA TRBV20-1 NA TGCAGTGCTAGTGGAGGCGTATCTGGCGGCTACACCTTC CSASGGVSGGYTF
TRBJ1-1 NA TRBV2 NA TGTGCCAGCAGTGAACTGGGACCAAACACTGAAGCTTTCTTT CASSELGPNTEAFF
TRBJ1-1 NA TRBV3-1/TRBV3-2 NA TGTGCCAGCACCCAAACCGGGGGGGGGCCCACTGAAGCTTTCTTT CASTQTGGGPTEAFF